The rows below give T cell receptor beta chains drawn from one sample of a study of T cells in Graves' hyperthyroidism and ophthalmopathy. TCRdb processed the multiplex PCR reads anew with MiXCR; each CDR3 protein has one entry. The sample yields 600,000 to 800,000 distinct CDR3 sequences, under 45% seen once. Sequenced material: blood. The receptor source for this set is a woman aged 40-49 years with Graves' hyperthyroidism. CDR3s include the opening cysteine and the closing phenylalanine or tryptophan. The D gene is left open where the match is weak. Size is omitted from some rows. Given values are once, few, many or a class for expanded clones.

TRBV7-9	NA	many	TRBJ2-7	TGTGCCAGCAGCTTGGGCGTGACCTACGAGCAGTACTTC	CASSLGVTYEQYF
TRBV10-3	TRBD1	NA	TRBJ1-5	TGTGCCATCACAGGGGGGGGGCCAGGTCAGCCCCAGCATTTT	CAITGGGPGQPQHF
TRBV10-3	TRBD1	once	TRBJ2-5	TGTGCCATCAGCAGAGGGACAGTGTACCAAGAGACCCAGTACTTC	CAISRGTVYQETQYF
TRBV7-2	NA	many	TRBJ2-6	TGTGCCAGCAGCTTAGCGGGGAGCTCTGGGGCCAACGTCCTGACTTTC	CASSLAGSSGANVLTF
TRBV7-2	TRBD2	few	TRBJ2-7	TGTGCCAGCAGTTACTCGTTCGCAGGGGCGGGAGGCGAGCAGTACTTC	CASSYSFAGAGGEQYF
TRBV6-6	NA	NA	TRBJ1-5	TGTACCAGCAGACGGGAGGCGGGGGCCAGCAATCAGCCCCAGCATTTT	CTSRREAGASNQPQHF
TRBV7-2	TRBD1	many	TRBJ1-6	TGTGCCAGCACCTTACTTCGACAGGGCAATTCACCCCTCCACTTT	CASTLLRQGNSPLHF
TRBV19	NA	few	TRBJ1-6	TGTGCCAGTTCAACGTCGAATTCACCCCTCCACTTT	CASSTSNSPLHF
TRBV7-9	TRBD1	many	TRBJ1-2	TGTGCCAGCAGCCTTGGGGACACAGGGGCAGACTATGGCTACACCTTC	CASSLGDTGADYGYTF
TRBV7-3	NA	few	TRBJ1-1	TGTGCCAGTAGTATTAACCAGAACATGAACACTGAAGCTTTCTTT	CASSINQNMNTEAFF
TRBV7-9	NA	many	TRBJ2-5	TGTGCCAGCAGCGATACCGAAGAGACCCAGTACTTC	CASSDTEETQYF
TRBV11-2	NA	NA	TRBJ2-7	TGTGCCAGCAGACGTCCGGGACGGAAGACCTACGAGCAGTACTTC	CASRRPGRKTYEQYF
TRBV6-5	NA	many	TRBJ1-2	TGTGCCAGCAGTCAACAAGGAGGCTACACCTTC	CASSQQGGYTF
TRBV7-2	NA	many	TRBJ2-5	TGTGCCAGCAGCTCACTCGACAGAACCCGAGAGACCCAGTACTTC	CASSSLDRTRETQYF
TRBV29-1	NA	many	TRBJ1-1	TGCAGCGGGGAAAACAGGCCGGTGAACACTGAAGCTTTCTTT	CSGENRPVNTEAFF
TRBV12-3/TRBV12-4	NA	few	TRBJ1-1	TGTGCCAGCAGTTTAGAGGGAGGCAGTGAAGCTTTCTTT	CASSLEGGSEAFF
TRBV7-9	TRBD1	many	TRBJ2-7	TGTGCCAGCAGCATGGACAGGGGATTTGCCTACGAGCAGTACTTC	CASSMDRGFAYEQYF
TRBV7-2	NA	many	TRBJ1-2	TGTGCCAGCAGCCCCGGGGACATTGGCTACACCTTC	CASSPGDIGYTF
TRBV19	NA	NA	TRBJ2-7	TGTGCCGCGAGGGGCAGGGAGTCCTACGAGCAGTACTTC	CAARGRESYEQYF
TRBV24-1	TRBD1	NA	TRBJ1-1	TGTGCCACCAGTGAGACAGGGTTTGAAGCTTTCTTT	CATSETGFEAFF
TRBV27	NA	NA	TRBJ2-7	TGTGCCAGCAGTTTGCGGAGGGGGAGGGCTGTCGACGAGCAGTACTTC	CASSLRRGRAVDEQYF
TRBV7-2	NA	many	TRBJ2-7	TGTGCCAGCAGCTTACGACTACCCCAGATCGAGCAGTACTTC	CASSLRLPQIEQYF
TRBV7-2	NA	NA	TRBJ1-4	TGTGCCAGCAGCTCGCAGCGGGGGGGAGCCGATGAAAAACTGTTTTTT	CASSSQRGGADEKLFF
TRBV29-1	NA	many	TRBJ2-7	TGCAGCGTTGAACACGTTTACGAGCAGTACTTC	CSVEHVYEQYF
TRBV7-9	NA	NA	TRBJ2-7	TGTGCCAGCAGCCCGAGCTATGGGGCGGAGCAGTACTTC	CASSPSYGAEQYF
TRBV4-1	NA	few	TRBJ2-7	TGCGCCAGCAGCCAAGTTGGAAGGGAGAGGGAGCAGTACTTC	CASSQVGREREQYF
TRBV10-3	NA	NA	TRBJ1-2	TGTGCCAGCAGCGAAACCCGGACAGTTTTGTCAGTGACCTTC	CASSETRTVLSVTF
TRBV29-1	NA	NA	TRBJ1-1	TGCAGCGTTCCAGGGGTCACTGAAGCTTTCTTT	CSVPGVTEAFF
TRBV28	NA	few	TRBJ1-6	TGTGCCAGCAGTACCATGGGGGGAAATTCACCCCTCCACTTT	CASSTMGGNSPLHF
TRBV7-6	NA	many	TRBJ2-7	TGTGCCAGCAGCCCGAAGGCCTCGCTCTCCTACGAGCAGTACTTC	CASSPKASLSYEQYF
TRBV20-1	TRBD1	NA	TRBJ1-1	TGCAGTGCCTTGGGACAGGGCACTGAAGCTTTCTTT	CSALGQGTEAFF
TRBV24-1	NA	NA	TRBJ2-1	TGTGCCACCAGTGTAGGGGCAAGGGAGTTCTTC	CATSVGAREFF
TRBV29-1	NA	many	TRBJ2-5	TGCAGCGCTCTAAGAACGCAAGAGACCCAGTACTTC	CSALRTQETQYF
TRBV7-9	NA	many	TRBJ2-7	TGTGCCACCACCCGGGGCAGGGATGAAATCGACGAGCAGTACTTC	CATTRGRDEIDEQYF
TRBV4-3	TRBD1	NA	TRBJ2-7	TGCGCCAGCAGCTTGGGGGGACAGGGGTCCCACGAGCAGTACTTC	CASSLGGQGSHEQYF
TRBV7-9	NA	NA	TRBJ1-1	TGTGCCAGCAGCTTGAAACCGGCGGAGAACACTGAAGCTTTCTTT	CASSLKPAENTEAFF
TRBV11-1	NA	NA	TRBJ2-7	NA	CASSFYICSALEGTAHEQYF
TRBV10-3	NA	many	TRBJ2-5	TGTGCCATCAGTGAGTCTGGGGGGTCTGTCCAAGAGACCCAGTACTTC	CAISESGGSVQETQYF
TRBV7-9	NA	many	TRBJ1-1	TGTGCTAGCAGCTTAGGTTTTGCGGCCAACACTGAAGCTTTCTTT	CASSLGFAANTEAFF